The present entry profiles one T cell receptor beta chain with its context. Its target is not known. TCRdb's copy holds only in-frame clones and misses some; the assay was immunoSEQ multiplex PCR. The repertoire has around 150,000 clones, 90% to 95% of them found once; the top ten carry 3.6%. This entry comes from a study of T cell responses to AZD1222 COVID-19 vaccine. Study-level results: Baseline seropositivity occurred in only six AZD1222 recipients. Most donors were white British and more were female, and clonal diversity was possibly underestimated. Spike-specific TCRs gained breadth and depth after people received two AZD1222 doses. Nearly half of spike-specific TCRs reportedly target unmutated variant regions.

CDR1 is MDHEN, CDR2 SYDVKM, per germline. V dropped 8 bases and J dropped 0 bases, with 17 bases sitting between them. The CDR3 is made up of 16 amino acids. The specimen comprised peripheral blood, sampled 28 days after the second AZD1222 dose. The source of this sequence is an adult who received the AZD1222 COVID-19 vaccine. This sequence joins TRBV28 and TRBJ1-3; D unresolved. The CDR3 DNA is TGTGCCAGCGGGATACTTGGGGTAATCTCTGGAAACACCATATATTTT. Protein product: CASGILGVISGNTIYF. Looking up the rest from reference TRBV28 and TRBJ1-3 gives the full variable domain: DVKVTQSSRYLVKRTGEKVFLECVQDMDHENMFWYRQDPGLGLRLIYFSYDVKMKEKGDIPEGYSVSREKKERFSLILESASTNQTSMYLCASGILGVISGNTIYFGEGSWLTVV.